What follows are 10 T cell receptor beta chains derived from one specimen sequenced in a study of cytomegalovirus exposure and HLA in healthy donors. The PCR ran on 60 Vbeta and 13 Jbeta primers. Libraries were prepared by immunoSEQ multiplex PCR; TCRdb keeps only in-frame clonotypes and omits some of them. The sample includes about 83,000 clones. Specimen: PBMCs. Receptors were obtained from a man between 18 and 35 years old in good health and CMV-seropositive.

The rearrangement uses TRBV2 and TRBJ2-1; 10 bases line up with TRBD2. The V gene end was trimmed by 3 bases and the J gene end by 8 bases; junction bases not matched to a gene: 10. Germline values: CDR1 SNHLY, CDR2 FYNNEI. This CDR3 is 16 amino acids long. The CDR3 DNA follows: TGTGCCAGCAGTGAGGAGAGGGCTAGCGGGAGACATGAGCAGTTCTTC. It is translated as CASSEERASGRHEQFF.

This chain connects TRBV6-5 to TRBJ2-6; TRBD1 might be the D (6 bases). This CDR3 comprises 16 residues. Germline V CDR1 and CDR2: MNHEY, SVGAGI. V was shortened by 4 bases and J by 0 bases, with 10 bases between the two germline ends. This CDR3 is CASSFTGSSGANVLTF. CDR3 DNA sequence: TGTGCCAGCAGTTTCACAGGGAGCTCTGGGGCCAACGTCCTGACTTTC.

The chain combines TRBV18 with TRBJ2-2, with 7 bases lining up with TRBD1. Trimming took 3 bases from V and 4 from J; bases not matched to a gene: 8. The CDR3 has 16 residues. Germline CDR1 and CDR2: KGHSH and LQKENI. CDR3 region: CASSPTRQGGTGELFF. Written as DNA, the CDR3 is TGTGCCAGCTCACCGACGAGACAGGGCGGCACCGGGGAGCTGTTTTTT.

The chain joins TRBV6-1 to TRBJ1-2, with D uncertain. Per the germline V gene, CDR1 is MNHNS and CDR2 is SASEGT. This CDR3 is 15 amino acids long. The ends were cut back, 4 bases at V and 4 bases at J, with 16 bases in the middle. The DNA for the CDR3 is TGTGCCAGCAGTGGAGGCCCTGAGGGTATCTATGGCTACACCTTC. Translating it yields CASSGGPEGIYGYTF.

For the CDR3, the DNA is TGTGCCACCAGCCCTTGGACAGTTAGCAATCAGCCCCAGCATTTT. Translating gives CATSPWTVSNQPQHF. The chain links TRBV15 to TRBJ1-5, with D possibly being TRBD1 (6 bases). The V gene's germline CDR1 is LNHNV and CDR2 YYDKDF (reference sequence). The CDR3 sequence is 15 residues long. Between the trimmed V and J ends, which lost 5 bases and 0 bases, there was a span of 11 bases.

The chain couples TRBV5-1 to TRBJ1-1; a possible D gene is TRBD1 (6 bases). The germline V gene has CDR1 SGHRS and CDR2 YFSETQ. Between the trimmed V and J ends, which lost 2 bases and 0 bases, there was a span of 14 bases. The CDR3 is made up of 16 amino acids. CDR3 protein: CASSFLPGQLNTEAFF. The CDR3 region has the DNA TGCGCCAGCAGCTTCTTACCTGGACAGCTGAACACTGAAGCTTTCTTT.

The V call is TRBV10-2, the J call TRBJ2-5, with TRBD2 matching over 7 bases. The ends lost 4 bases at V and 5 bases at J; junction bases unmatched: 7. The CDR3 is 14 residues long. Germline V gene sequence: CDR1 WSHSY, CDR2 SAAADI. CDR3 DNA: TGCGCCAGCAGTGTGGCGGCGGGGGAGGAGACCCAGTACTTC. It translates to CASSVAAGEETQYF.

J is TRBJ2-3 and V is TRBV19; D remains unclear. Germline lookup yields CDR1 LNHDA and CDR2 SQIVND (reference sequence). The CDR3 is made up of 15 amino acids. Trimming stripped 1 base from V and 4 bases from J, with 12 bases between. CDR3 coding DNA: TGTGCCAGTAGTATAGTAGATACTATCCCAGATACGCAGTATTTT. Amino acid sequence: CASSIVDTIPDTQYF.

This chain uses TRBV28 with TRBJ2-3; perhaps TRBD2 as D (6 bases). Germline assignment: CDR1 MDHEN and CDR2 SYDVKM. The V end was cut by 6 bases, the J end by 0 bases, with 13 bases between. The CDR3 contains 15 residues. The CDR3 coding sequence is TGTGCCAGCAGCGACCTTGGGACTAGCACAGATACGCAGTATTTT. Its protein product is CASSDLGTSTDTQYF.

The chain recombines TRBV7-9 with TRBJ2-5; D is ambiguous. The germline CDR1 and CDR2 sequences are SEHNR and FQNEAQ (reference sequence). Between the trimmed V and J ends, which lost 1 base and 4 bases, there was a span of 13 bases. CDR3 size: 15 residues. CDR3 protein: CASSLGQAVRETQYF. CDR3 bases: TGTGCCAGCAGCTTAGGACAAGCTGTAAGAGAGACCCAGTACTTC.